The present T cell receptor (beta chain) was sequenced within a study of T-cell reconstitution after alpha-beta-depleted transplantation in children. Study-level findings and limits: Two months or so post-transplant, alpha-beta T cells reportedly derived from several hundred expanded graft clones. At day 60, the high TCRbeta diversity found in some patients originated from recipient T cells and thymic progenitors that had survived. When one year had passed after transplant, most T-cell counts and diversity came from newly produced T cells.

Unique molecular identifiers were incorporated during preparation of the TCRbeta library. TCRdb independently ran MiXCR on the PCR reads; one entry per CDR3 protein. The sample lists about 180,000 distinct CDR3 sequences; 11% were seen once. This clonotype came up once. The antigen is unknown. Given a much more abundant clone one base away, this may be a read error. Germline CDR1 is MRHNA and CDR2 is SNTAGT. This CDR3 has 13 residues. The chain joins TRBV6-4 to TRBJ2-2, with a possible D match to TRBD1 (6 bases). This clonotype originated in a boy between 2 and 15 years old with acute myeloid leukemia, due to receive a stem cell transplant. The sequencing here drew on PBMCs, taken before TCRalphabeta/CD19-depleted stem cell transplant. CDR3 residues: CAISAGDTGELFF. The DNA for the CDR3 is TGTGCCATCAGTGCAGGGGACACCGGGGAGCTGTTTTTT.